A single sample is the source of the 25 T cell receptor beta chains below, sequenced in a study of blood T cell repertoires in COVID-19. The table came from immunoSEQ multiplex PCR; TCRdb's copy has only in-frame clones and leaves some out. The sample consists of about 91,000 clones, 76% of them appearing once. Sequenced input: peripheral blood. These receptor sequences come from a man in his 70s with acute or convalescent COVID-19.

The chain carries TRBV10-2 and TRBJ2-1; 7 bases map to TRBD2. V shed 1 base, J shed 5 bases, and the junction held 2 bases outside the gene matches. This CDR3 is built from 14 residues. Looked up from germline, CDR1 is WSHSY and CDR2 is SAAADI. The CDR3: CASSEWGGNNEQFF. CDR3 nucleotide sequence: TGCGCCAGCAGTGAGTGGGGGGGTAACAATGAGCAGTTCTTC.

This clone was counted between two and nine times. The gene calls are TRBV29-1 and TRBJ2-5, with 8 bases identical to TRBD1. CDR3 size: 14 residues. The J segment lost 5 bases and the V segment lost 1 base, leaving 6 bases of the junction unmatched. The germline CDR1 and CDR2 sequences are SQVTM and ANQGSEA. The DNA for the CDR3 is TGCAGCGTTGAAGTCAGGACAGGGACGGAGACCCAGTACTTC. Translating gives CSVEVRTGTETQYF. Combining the CDR3 with reference TRBV29-1 and TRBJ2-5 gives the whole variable domain SAVISQKPSRDICQRGTSLTIQCQVDSQVTMMFWYRQQPGQSLTLIATANQGSEATYESGFVIDKFPISRPNLTFSTLTVSNMSPEDSSIYLCSVEVRTGTETQYFGPGTRLLVL.

This clone was recorded once. The gene calls are TRBV28 and TRBJ2-3, with TRBD2 matching 8 bases. The ends lost 3 bases at V and 0 bases at J; junction bases unmatched: 5. The CDR3 consists of 16 residues. Germline CDR1 MDHEN, CDR2 SYDVKM. CDR3 sequence (DNA): TGTGCCAGCAGTTTTTCGGCGGGGGGCAGCACAGATACGCAGTATTTT. The encoded protein is CASSFSAGGSTDTQYF.

The V and J genes are TRBV2 and TRBJ1-1; possibly TRBD1 for D (5 bases). Germline CDR1 and CDR2: SNHLY and FYNNEI. Deletions cut 10 bases from V and 2 bases from J, with 23 bases between. This CDR3 has 16 amino acids. CDR3: CANLGGYKGENTEAFF. As DNA, the CDR3 is TGTGCCAACCTGGGTGGATATAAAGGGGAAAACACTGAAGCTTTCTTT.

The chain recombines TRBV6-1 with TRBJ2-3, with a tentative D call TRBD2 (6 bases). This CDR3 is built from 13 residues. Trimming took off 10 bases at V and 1 base at J, with 12 bases between the two ends. Per germline, CDR1 MNHNS and CDR2 SASEGT. The CDR3 bases are TGTGCCATCGGGGGTAAGGGCACAGATACGCAGTATTTT. It yields the protein CAIGGKGTDTQYF.

This clone showed up just once. This chain joins TRBV2 and TRBJ2-2; D is unresolved. This CDR3 has 13 amino acids. Germline V gene data show CDR1 as SNHLY and CDR2 as FYNNEI. Trimming removed 6 bases from V and 7 bases from J, with 12 bases in between. This CDR3 reads CASSRLAVGELFF. For the CDR3, the DNA is TGTGCCAGCAGCCGTTTAGCTGTCGGGGAGCTGTTTTTT.

The CDR3 is CASSITGTAREKLFF. CDR3 bases: TGTGCCAGCAGTATAACCGGGACAGCGCGTGAAAAACTGTTTTTT. The V call is TRBV2, the J call TRBJ1-4; 7 nucleotides line up with TRBD1. Germline CDR1 SNHLY, CDR2 FYNNEI. This CDR3 spans 15 amino acids. V was clipped by 5 bases and J by 7 bases; unmatched bases: 10.

In nucleotides, the CDR3 is TGTGCCAGCAGTTTTCATGCGGTTAAAGACTATGGCTACACCTTC. It is translated as CASSFHAVKDYGYTF. This sequence joins TRBV28 and TRBJ1-2, with D uncertain. V gave up 3 bases and J gave up 3 bases, with 14 bases separating them. This CDR3 is built from 15 residues. The V gene's germline CDR1 is MDHEN and CDR2 SYDVKM.

The J gene is TRBJ1-6, the V gene TRBV11-2; 8 positions agree with TRBD1. V shed 4 bases and J 5 bases; nucleotides not matched to a gene: 1. The CDR3 length is 14 residues. CDR1 and CDR2 from the germline V gene are SGHAT and FQNNGV. CDR3 sequence reads: CASSSGQDNSPLHF. CDR3 DNA: TGTGCCAGCAGCTCGGGACAGGATAATTCACCCCTCCACTTT.

A remark on this clone: A read error may account for a junction end that differs from germline. The chain is built from TRBV2 and TRBJ2-2; D is possibly TRBD2 (5 bases). The CDR3 contains 13 residues. Per germline, CDR1 SNHLY and CDR2 FYNNEI. Here the CDR3 reads CASSGFSSGELFF. CDR3 coding DNA: TGTGCCAGCAGTGGGTTTTCATCCGGGGAGCTATTTTTT.

The chain uses TRBV3-1 (or the pseudogene TRBV3-2) and TRBJ2-1, with 8 bases identical to TRBD2. This CDR3 is 16 amino acids long. CDR1 LGHDT and CDR2 YNNKEL come from the germline V gene (reference sequence). After removal of 1 base from V and 2 bases from J, the junction contained 4 bases not matched to a gene. CDR3 region: CASSQVGAGAYNEQFF. The CDR3 DNA is TGTGCCAGCAGCCAAGTCGGAGCGGGAGCCTACAATGAGCAGTTCTTC.

The rearrangement joins TRBV10-2 to TRBJ2-7, with TRBD2 as a possible D gene (5 bases). CDR3 size: 14 residues. The germline V gene has CDR1 WSHSY and CDR2 SAAADI. V shed 7 bases and J shed 2 bases, with 15 bases lying between them. CDR3 region: CASTPSGSPYEQYF. CDR3 coding DNA: TGCGCCAGCACCCCAAGCGGCAGTCCCTACGAGCAGTACTTC.

This clone was counted between two and nine times. The same CDR3 is also encoded by other DNA sequences in this sample. The rearrangement joins TRBV27 to TRBJ2-1; 11 bases align to TRBD2. Germline V CDR1 and CDR2: MNHEY, SMNVEV (reference sequence). This CDR3 comprises 16 residues. Losses at the gene ends were 0 bases for V and 4 bases for J; bases not matched to a gene: 2. The CDR3 is CASSLSTSGAYNEQFF. As DNA, the CDR3 is TGTGCCAGCAGTTTATCGACTAGCGGGGCTTACAATGAGCAGTTCTTC.

The rearrangement links TRBV5-1 to TRBJ2-2; TRBD1 agrees at 11 bases. The germline CDR1 and CDR2 sequences are SGHRS and YFSETQ. With 3 bases clipped from V and 5 bases from J, the junction kept 12 bases outside the gene matches. The CDR3 length is 18 residues. The CDR3 DNA follows: TGCGCCAGCAGCTCTTACCCTCCCGGGACAGGGGGGACCGGGGAGCTGTTTTTT. Protein product: CASSSYPPGTGGTGELFF.

The chain joins TRBV30 to TRBJ2-3; 10 nucleotides match TRBD1. The germline V gene encodes CDR1 GTSNPN and CDR2 SVGIG (reference sequence). The CDR3 sequence is 15 residues long. Losses at the gene ends were 2 bases for V and 1 base for J; bases not matched to a gene: 3. CDR3 bases: TGTGCCTGGAGTTTAGACAGGGGGCGCACAGATACGCAGTATTTT. Translating it yields CAWSLDRGRTDTQYF.

The chain joins TRBV4-2 to TRBJ2-2, with D possibly matching TRBD2 (7 bases). V gave up 2 bases and J gave up 7 bases, with 14 bases separating them. CDR1 is LGHNA and CDR2 is YNFKEQ in the germline V gene. The CDR3 loop spans 15 amino acids. As DNA, the CDR3 is TGTGCCAGCAGCCAAAGGGGGGAGGGCGGCGGGGAGCTGTTTTTT. It is translated as CASSQRGEGGGELFF.

The chain couples TRBV5-4 to TRBJ2-3, with 8 bases lining up with TRBD1. The V and J ends lost 4 bases and 0 bases, in that order; junction bases with no gene match: 7. Germline-derived CDR1 and CDR2 are SGHNT and YYREEE (reference sequence). The CDR3 length is 16 residues. The CDR3 DNA sequence: TGTGCCAGCAGCCTCGGACAGGGTGGGAGCACAGATACGCAGTATTTT. This translates into CASSLGQGGSTDTQYF.

This rearrangement joins TRBV5-1 to TRBJ2-7; D is perhaps TRBD1 (6 bases). In germline, CDR1 is SGHRS, CDR2 YFSETQ. CDR3 length: 16 residues. Trimming removed 6 bases at V and 2 bases at J, with 21 bases between. CDR3 protein: CASNPDSPRGTYEQYF. CDR3 DNA: TGCGCCAGCAATCCGGACAGCCCCAGAGGGACCTACGAGCAGTACTTC.

J is TRBJ1-1 and V is TRBV9; 7 bases are shared with TRBD1. With V trimmed by 2 bases and J by 6 bases, 7 bases remained unmatched. CDR1 is SGDLS and CDR2 is YYNGEE in the germline V gene. The CDR3 has 14 amino acids. The CDR3 bases are TGTGCCAGCAGCGTCCGACAGGGCTTCGCTGAAGCTTTCTTT. Encoded protein: CASSVRQGFAEAFF.

V and J are TRBV19 and TRBJ2-5; TRBD2 is a possible D gene (5 bases). The germline V and J ends were trimmed by 3 bases and 5 bases, with 10 bases remaining between them. The CDR3 spans 13 residues. Germline loops: CDR1 LNHDA, CDR2 SQIVND (reference sequence). This CDR3 is CASSIRLRETQYF. The CDR3, as DNA: TGTGCCAGTAGTATCCGACTAAGGGAGACCCAGTACTTC.

The chain recombines TRBV12-5 with TRBJ2-1, with TRBD2 matching 15 bases. The germline gives CDR1 LGHNT, CDR2 FRNRAP. J gave up 0 bases and V 3 bases, and 3 bases lay outside the gene matches. The CDR3 loop spans 18 amino acids. The CDR3 reads CASGFGTSGRSSYNEQFF. Here the CDR3 DNA reads TGTGCTAGTGGTTTTGGGACTAGCGGGAGGAGCTCCTACAATGAGCAGTTCTTC.

The rearrangement links TRBV28 to TRBJ1-5; D gene ambiguous. V lost 6 bases, J lost 2 bases, and 14 bases lay in between. There are 15 residues in the CDR3. CDR1 and CDR2 from the germline V gene are MDHEN and SYDVKM. The CDR3: CASSLAGLGNQPQHF. CDR3 coding DNA: TGTGCCAGCAGCCTTGCCGGGTTAGGCAATCAGCCCCAGCATTTT.

The sample holds a few counts of this clone. The rearrangement joins TRBV5-1 to TRBJ1-2; the D gene is possibly TRBD1 (6 bases). CDR1 and CDR2 (germline): SGHRS, YFSETQ. This CDR3 contains 15 residues. Trimming took off 1 base at V and 0 bases at J, with 10 bases between the two ends. The CDR3 bases are TGCGCCAGCAGCTTGTGGACAGCATCTAACTATGGCTACACCTTC. This gives the protein CASSLWTASNYGYTF.

This clone was detected only a few times. The chain uses TRBV3-1 (or the pseudogene TRBV3-2) and TRBJ2-2; maybe TRBD2 (5 bases). The germline V gene encodes CDR1 LGHDT and CDR2 YNNKEL (reference sequence). CDR3 size: 14 residues. Trimming took 8 bases from V and 3 from J, leaving 13 bases between them. CDR3: CASGTSGYTGELFF. In nucleotides, the CDR3 is TGTGCCAGCGGCACGAGCGGCTACACCGGGGAGCTGTTTTTT.

In the case of this clone: Other DNA sequences in the sample encode the same CDR3. The gene calls are TRBV5-1 and TRBJ1-2; D not certain. Trimming shortened V by 0 bases and J by 2 bases, and 5 bases separated the two germline ends. Germline CDR1 is SGHRS and CDR2 is YFSETQ. This CDR3 comprises 13 residues. CDR3 amino acids: CASSLAGNYGYTF. DNA of the CDR3: TGCGCCAGCAGCTTGGCAGGCAACTATGGCTACACCTTC.